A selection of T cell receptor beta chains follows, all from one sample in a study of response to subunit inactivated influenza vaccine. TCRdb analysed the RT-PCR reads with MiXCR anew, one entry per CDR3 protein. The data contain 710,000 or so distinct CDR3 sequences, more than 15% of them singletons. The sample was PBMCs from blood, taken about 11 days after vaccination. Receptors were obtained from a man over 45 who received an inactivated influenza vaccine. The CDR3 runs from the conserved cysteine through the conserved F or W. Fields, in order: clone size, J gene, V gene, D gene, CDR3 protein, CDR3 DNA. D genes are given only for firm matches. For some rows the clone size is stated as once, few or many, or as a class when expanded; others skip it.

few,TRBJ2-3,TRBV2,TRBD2,CASGLAGTTDTQYF,TGTGCCAGCGGGCTAGCGGGTACCACAGATACGCAGTATTTT
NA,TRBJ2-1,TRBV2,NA,CASTLNRNALSNEQFF,TGTGCCAGCACCCTGAACAGGAATGCTCTTTCAAATGAGCAGTTCTTC
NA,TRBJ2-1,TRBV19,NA,CASSIDSGGSLPNEQFF,TGTGCCAGTAGTATAGATTCCGGGGGCTCACTACCCAATGAGCAGTTCTTC
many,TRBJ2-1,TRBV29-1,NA,CSVAGGSYNEQFF,TGCAGCGTTGCCGGGGGCTCCTACAATGAGCAGTTCTTC
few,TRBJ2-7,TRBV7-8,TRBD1,CASHTGGSDEQYF,TGTGCCAGCCACACAGGGGGGTCTGACGAGCAGTACTTC
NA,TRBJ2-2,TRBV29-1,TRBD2,CSVEFLGGLSGRLAGELFF,TGCAGCGTTGAATTTTTGGGAGGTTTAAGCGGGAGGCTAGCCGGGGAGCTGTTTTTT
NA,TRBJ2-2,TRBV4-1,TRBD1,CASSGTRTGVATGELFF,TGCGCCAGCAGCGGAACAAGGACAGGGGTCGCCACCGGGGAGCTGTTTTTT
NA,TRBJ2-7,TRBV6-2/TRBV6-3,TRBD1,CASTLPPGQGNQTSSYEQYF,TGTGCCAGCACCCTTCCCCCGGGACAGGGAAACCAGACCAGCTCCTACGAGCAGTACTTC
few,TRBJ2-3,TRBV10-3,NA,CAISELMSSGRTDTQYF,TGTGCCATCAGTGAGCTAATGAGTAGCGGCCGCACAGATACGCAGTATTTT
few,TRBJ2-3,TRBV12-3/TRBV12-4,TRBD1,CASLRGWADTQYF,TGTGCCAGCCTCAGGGGGTGGGCAGATACGCAGTATTTT
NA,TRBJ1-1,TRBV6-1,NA,CASRPGLRNTEAFF,TGTGCCAGCAGACCGGGACTAAGGAACACTGAAGCTTTCTTT
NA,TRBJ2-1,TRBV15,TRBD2,CATSRGPGLASSGQFF,TGTGCCACCAGCAGAGGTCCGGGACTAGCGAGCTCCGGGCAGTTCTTC
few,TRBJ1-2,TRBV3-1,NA,CASRRLGERDGYTF,TGTGCCAGCAGACGACTGGGGGAGAGGGATGGCTACACCTTC
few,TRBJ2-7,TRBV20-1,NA,CSAGAGYSYEQYF,TGCAGTGCAGGTGCCGGGTACTCCTACGAGCAGTACTTC
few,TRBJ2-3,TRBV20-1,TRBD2,CSALASGGTDTQYF,TGCAGTGCCCTTGCTAGCGGGGGCACAGATACGCAGTATTTT
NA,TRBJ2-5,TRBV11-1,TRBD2,CASSFSRGAGESEETQYF,TGTGCCAGCAGCTTTAGTCGGGGAGCGGGAGAAAGTGAAGAGACCCAGTACTTC
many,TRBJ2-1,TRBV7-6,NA,CASSLAEGDEQFF,TGTGCCAGCAGCTTAGCGGAGGGGGATGAGCAGTTCTTC
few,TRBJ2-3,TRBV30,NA,CAWSLSGGRDTQYF,TGTGCCTGGAGTTTATCCGGGGGCCGGGATACGCAGTATTTT
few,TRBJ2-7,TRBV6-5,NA,CASSYSIVGDYEQYF,TGTGCCAGCAGTTACTCGATCGTCGGAGACTACGAGCAGTACTTC
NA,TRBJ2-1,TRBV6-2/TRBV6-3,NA,CASSYLKRNNEQFF,TGTGCCAGCAGTTACCTAAAGCGGAACAATGAGCAGTTCTTC
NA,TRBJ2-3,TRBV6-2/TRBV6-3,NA,CASTPGGTDTQYF,TGTGCCAGCACACCCGGGGGCACAGATACGCAGTATTTT
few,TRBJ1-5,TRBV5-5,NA,CASSLEVGAARNQPQHF,TGTGCCAGCAGCTTGGAAGTTGGGGCAGCCCGAAATCAGCCCCAGCATTTT
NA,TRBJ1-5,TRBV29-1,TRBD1,CSVASGTGKQPQHF,TGCAGCGTTGCGTCTGGGACAGGGAAGCAGCCCCAGCATTTT
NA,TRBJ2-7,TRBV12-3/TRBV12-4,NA,CASSLSRDYEQYF,TGTGCCAGCAGTTTAAGCCGTGACTACGAGCAGTACTTC
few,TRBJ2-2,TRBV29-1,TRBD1,CSVSTGTNTGELFF,TGCAGCGTCTCGACAGGGACGAACACCGGGGAGCTGTTTTTT
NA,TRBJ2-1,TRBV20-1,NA,CSASYHNEQFF,TGCAGTGCTAGCTACCACAATGAGCAGTTCTTC
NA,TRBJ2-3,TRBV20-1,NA,CSAGYNTDTQYF,TGCAGTGCCGGATACAACACAGATACGCAGTATTTT
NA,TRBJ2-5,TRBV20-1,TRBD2,CSARGVREQETQYF,TGCAGTGCTAGGGGGGTGCGGGAGCAAGAGACCCAGTACTTC
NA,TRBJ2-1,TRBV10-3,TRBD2,CAITDPSGSGNEQFF,TGTGCCATCACCGACCCCAGCGGGAGCGGCAATGAGCAGTTCTTC
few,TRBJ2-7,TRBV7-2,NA,CASSLARATYEQYF,TGTGCCAGCAGCTTAGCCAGGGCCACCTACGAGCAGTACTTC
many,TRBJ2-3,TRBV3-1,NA,CASSPQENTQYF,TGTGCCAGCAGCCCACAAGAAAATACGCAGTATTTT
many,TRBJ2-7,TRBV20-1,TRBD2,CSAAGTSGRENHEQYF,TGCAGTGCTGCCGGGACTAGCGGGAGGGAGAACCACGAGCAGTACTTC
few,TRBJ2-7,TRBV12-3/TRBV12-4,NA,CASSLPASPYEQYF,TGTGCCAGCAGTTTACCCGCAAGCCCCTACGAGCAGTACTTC
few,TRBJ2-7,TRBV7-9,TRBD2,CASSPMTSGVIEQYF,TGTGCCAGCAGCCCGATGACTAGCGGGGTAATCGAGCAGTACTTC
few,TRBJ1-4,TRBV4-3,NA,CASSQAGLNEKLFF,TGCGCCAGCAGCCAAGCCGGGCTAAATGAAAAACTGTTTTTT
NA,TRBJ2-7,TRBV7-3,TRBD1,CASSADGQGTDEQYF,TGTGCCAGCAGCGCAGATGGACAGGGTACCGACGAGCAGTACTTC